The present T cell receptor beta chain was sequenced within a study of glioma-infiltrating T cells after dendritic cell vaccination. This sample's time point: after dendritic cell vaccination, including at tumor progression/relapse. No glioblastoma patient carried an isocitrate dehydrogenase mutation. General study points: Survival was not directly related to TCR clonality in these patients.

Germline CDR1 reads SGHTA; CDR2 reads FQGNSA. The V gene lost 6 bases and the J gene lost 2 bases, with 13 bases spanning the gap. The CDR3 spans 14 residues. Up to about 2 ug genomic DNA was used for TCRB CDR3 amplification. TCRdb's copy holds only in-frame clones and misses some; the assay was immunoSEQ multiplex PCR. The table has tens of thousands of clones, approximately 81% seen once. As to this clone: Its target is unknown.

The rearrangement links TRBV7-2 to TRBJ1-2; D is unresolved. The receptor comes from a human donor with glioblastoma. Sequenced here: blood, sampled after dendritic cell vaccination. CDR3 DNA sequence: TGTGCCAGCAGTGGCAGGAATGAGAACTATGGCTACACCTTC. Its protein is CASSGRNENYGYTF.